The 14 T cell receptor beta chains given below trace back to one sample, sequenced in a study of Graves' ophthalmopathy and Graves' hyperthyroidism. From RNA, the CDR3 regions of TCR beta chains were amplified and sequenced. Following a first-round RT-PCR that used HTBI primers, a second-round multiplex PCR was carried out. MiXCR, run by TCRdb on the multiplex PCR reads, gives a single entry per CDR3 protein. The sample holds approximately 1.2 million distinct CDR3 sequences; 35% to 45% are singletons and the top ten take approximately 12%. The sample consisted of peripheral blood or thyroid tissue (not recorded which). These receptors all come from an adult man with Graves' hyperthyroidism.

This sequence joins TRBV27 and TRBJ2-5; D unresolved. The CDR3 runs 15 residues. V gave up 1 base and J gave up 1 base, with 10 bases separating them. Germline CDR1 and CDR2: MNHEY and SMNVEV (reference sequence). The CDR3 nucleotides read TGTGCCAGCAGTTTATTCCCTGACATCCAAGAGACCCAGTACTTC. Translated, it gives CASSLFPDIQETQYF.

This clonotype has more than one count but fewer than ten. The rearrangement links TRBV6-5 to TRBJ1-4; 7 bases are shared with TRBD1. The ends lost 6 bases at V and 11 bases at J; junction bases unmatched: 15. In germline, CDR1 is MNHEY, CDR2 SVGAGI. CDR3 length: 15 amino acids. The CDR3 DNA sequence: TGTGCCAGCAGGACAGAGGACAGGCCCTGGGGGAAACTGTTTTTT. This codes for CASRTEDRPWGKLFF.

This clonotype was found a few times. This sequence joins TRBV12-3 or TRBV12-4 and TRBJ2-5; 7 positions agree with TRBD2. CDR3 length: 15 amino acids. The junction had 7 bases not matched to a gene; V was cut back by 3 bases and J by 3 bases. The CDR3 DNA reads TGTGCCAGCAGTTTGAGCGGGACTCCCAAAGAGACCCAGTACTTC. It encodes CASSLSGTPKETQYF.

This clonotype was observed a single time. The V and J genes are TRBV5-1 and TRBJ2-2; D is ambiguous. Germline CDR1 SGHRS, CDR2 YFSETQ. V lost 1 base and J 0 bases, leaving 7 bases between the germline ends. This CDR3 is 15 amino acids long. In DNA, the CDR3 is TGCGCCAGCAGCTTGATCGAGGCGAACACCGGGGAGCTGTTTTTT. It encodes CASSLIEANTGELFF.

The sample holds many counts of this clonotype. The chain is built from TRBV10-3 and TRBJ2-6; D perhaps matches TRBD2 (5 bases). The CDR3 is 18 amino acids. Germline CDR1 is ENHRY and CDR2 is SYGVKD. V lost 4 bases and J lost 0, with 16 bases in between. The CDR3 protein is CAISVSKEVYSGANVLTF. The CDR3 coding sequence is TGTGCCATCAGTGTTAGTAAGGAGGTTTACTCTGGGGCCAACGTCCTGACTTTC.

About this clonotype itself: No DNA is shown, since the ends of the CDR3 on it are uncertain; the CDR3 is the one TCRdb lists. The CDR3 protein is CACSASGTSGNSYEQYF. The genes are TRBV2 and TRBJ2-7; the D call TRBD2 from the table was never checked on the DNA. Counting both end residues, the CDR3 totals 17 amino acids. Germline CDR1 SNHLY, CDR2 FYNNEI.

This chain joins TRBV20-1 and TRBJ2-5; D possibly matches TRBD1 or TRBD2 (5 bases each). Germline values: CDR1 DFQATT, CDR2 SNEGSKA (reference sequence). Trimming removed 6 bases from V and 4 bases from J, with 15 bases in between. This CDR3 contains 13 residues. As DNA, the CDR3 is TGCAGTGCCTTAGGGGCGGGTTCAGAGACCCAGTACTTC. This sequence encodes CSALGAGSETQYF.

The gene calls are TRBV5-4 and TRBJ1-1; TRBD1 aligns across 10 bases. Germline V CDR1 and CDR2: SGHNT, YYREEE (reference sequence). The V gene end was trimmed by 2 bases and the J gene end by 0 bases; junction bases not matched to a gene: 4. The CDR3 runs to 16 residues. CDR3 in amino acids: CASSFGQGVLNTEAFF. The CDR3 nucleotides read TGTGCCAGCAGCTTCGGACAGGGGGTCTTGAACACTGAAGCTTTCTTT.

CDR3 protein: CASSHLQSNTEAFF. The CDR3 DNA is TGTGCCAGCAGTCATCTCCAGTCGAACACTGAAGCTTTCTTT. The chain couples TRBV6-6 to TRBJ1-1; D is uncertain. The ends were cut back, 5 bases at V and 1 base at J, with 11 bases in the middle. The CDR3 is made up of 14 amino acids. The V gene's germline CDR1 is MNHNY and CDR2 SVGAGI (reference sequence).

This clonotype was picked up a small number of times. This chain joins TRBV27 and TRBJ1-6; the match to TRBD1 covers 8 bases. Trimming cost V 7 bases and J 9 bases; bases outside gene matches: 11. This CDR3 has 15 residues. CDR1 is MNHEY, CDR2 SMNVEV, per germline (reference sequence). The CDR3 spells CASKPGQGGISPLHF. The CDR3 nucleotides are TGTGCCAGCAAACCCGGACAGGGCGGGATTTCACCCCTCCACTTT.

This clonotype has a handful of counts. The V gene is TRBV7-6, the J gene TRBJ2-7, with 8 positions matching TRBD2. Trimming removed 0 bases from V and 4 bases from J; junction bases left unmatched: 5. The CDR3 length is 15 residues. Per the germline V gene, CDR1 is SGHVS and CDR2 is FNYEAQ. Here the CDR3 reads CASSLAGRGNYEQYF. CDR3 nucleotide sequence: TGTGCCAGCAGCTTAGCCGGGAGGGGGAATTACGAGCAGTACTTC.

This sequence joins TRBV29-1 and TRBJ1-2; 12 nucleotides agree with TRBD1. The germline V gene encodes CDR1 SQVTM and CDR2 ANQGSEA. After removal of 6 bases from V and 6 bases from J, the junction contained 5 bases not matched to a gene. The CDR3 runs to 13 residues. In DNA, the CDR3 is TGCAGCGTGGGGGGACAGGGGGCGAATGGCTACACCTTC. Its translation is CSVGGQGANGYTF. The complete variable domain, with remaining parts taken from reference TRBV29-1 and TRBJ1-2, reads SAVISQKPSRDICQRGTSLTIQCQVDSQVTMMFWYRQQPGQSLTLIATANQGSEATYESGFVIDKFPISRPNLTFSTLTVSNMSPEDSSIYLCSVGGQGANGYTFGSGTRLTVV.

In this sample, this clonotype turned up many times. The CDR3 sequence is CAISESTSFGAQHF. CDR3 DNA: TGTGCCATCAGTGAATCCACCTCCTTCGGAGCCCAGCATTTT. The genes are TRBV10-3 and TRBJ1-5, with unresolved D. CDR3 length equals 14 residues. Trimming pared 3 bases from V and 11 bases from J, leaving 17 bases between. Germline loops: CDR1 ENHRY, CDR2 SYGVKD.

The chain carries TRBV7-8 and TRBJ1-6; TRBD1 matches 7 bases. After removal of 6 bases from V and 7 bases from J, the junction contained 9 bases not matched to a gene. Germline V gene data show CDR1 as SGHVS and CDR2 as FQNEAQ. The CDR3 is 15 amino acids. The CDR3 here is CASSTNRDRNSPLHF. CDR3 DNA sequence: TGTGCCAGCAGTACGAACCGGGACAGAAATTCACCCCTCCACTTT. Together with reference TRBV7-8 and TRBJ1-6, the CDR3 gives the full variable domain: GAGVSQSPRYKVAKRGQDVALRCDPISGHVSLFWYQQALGQGPEFLTYFQNEAQLDKSGLPSDRFFAERPEGSVSTLKIQRTQQEDSAVYLCASSTNRDRNSPLHFGNGTRLTVT.